The clone carrying this T cell receptor beta chain was counted only a few times. Its antigen remains unidentified. This specimen includes other DNA sequences encoding the same CDR3. The CDR3 covers 13 residues. CDR1 is MNHEY and CDR2 is SVGAGI in the germline V gene. Trimming took 2 bases from V and 2 from J, leaving 6 bases between them. This sample stems from a study of shared clonotypes between healthy human individuals. Broader study findings: Sampling involved blood alone; tissue repertoires likely differ.

TCRdb's copy holds only in-frame clones and misses some; the assay was immunoSEQ multiplex PCR. The repertoire holds around 2.1 million clones, with approximately 94% as singletons. This chain joins TRBV6-5 and TRBJ1-2; tentatively, D is TRBD1 (5 bases). This receptor was identified in a man aged 18 to 29 in good health. Sequencing was carried out using naive CD4+ T cells sorted from blood. The subset was: CD45RA+ positively selected. CDR3 amino acids: CASSYKGNYGYTF. The CDR3 DNA is TGTGCCAGCAGTTACAAGGGGAACTATGGCTACACCTTC.